This T cell receptor (beta chain) was sequenced during a study of blood T cell repertoires in COVID-19. V was cut by 8 bases and J by 8 bases, with 18 bases left in between. The CDR3 spans 13 residues. Repertoires were generated with immunoSEQ multiplex PCR, while TCRdb's copy carries only in-frame clones and drops some. The repertoire holds 300,000 to 450,000 clones, with less than 90% as singletons. The receptor's source is a woman aged 25 to 39 who had recovered from COVID-19. The chain combines TRBV23-1 with TRBJ1-2; TRBD1 is a possible D gene (6 bases). TRBV23-1 is labeled an ORF, and its function is uncertain. The specimen sequenced was PBMCs or T cells enriched from blood (not recorded which). CDR3 nucleotides: TGCGCCAGCCTCACACAGGGACATCGGGGCTACACCTTC. It encodes CASLTQGHRGYTF.